This T cell receptor (beta chain) was recorded in a study of Ad26.COV2.S vaccination and SARS-CoV-2 variants. TCRdb's copy holds only in-frame clones and misses some; the assay was immunoSEQ multiplex PCR. The repertoire has about half a million clones, nearly 90% of them found once; the top ten carry 1.7%. As to treatment: 15 to 20 received Ad26.COV2.S at low or high dose, single or two shots; 5 received placebo; per-sample allocation not given. It was on day 63 after the first vaccine or placebo injection that samples were taken. The sample came from a Boston adult aged 18-55 years. The sequence derives from a person between 18 and 60 years old who received the Ad26.COV2.S COVID-19 vaccine or a placebo. Sequencing used peripheral blood, obtained in a trial of Ad26.COV2.S vaccine versus placebo.

The CDR3 spells CASSPSLNTGELFF. The CDR3 bases are TGTGCCAGCAGCCCCAGTTTGAACACCGGGGAGCTGTTTTTT. V gene TRBV7-3 combines with J gene TRBJ2-2; D not resolved. Germline CDR1 reads SGHTA; CDR2 reads FQGTGA. This CDR3 spans 14 amino acids. V lost 5 bases to trimming and J lost 1 base, with 8 bases between them.